What follows are 10 T cell receptor beta chains derived from one specimen sequenced in a study of T-cell reconstitution after alpha-beta-depleted transplantation in children. TCRbeta library preparation incorporated unique molecular identifiers. TCRdb itself ran the PCR reads through MiXCR, one entry per CDR3 protein. The repertoire holds some 500,000 distinct CDR3 sequences, with about 18% as singletons. Material: PBMCs from the stem cell graft donor, obtained from the stem cell graft. These TCRs come from a human donor who donated a stem cell graft to a child with acute lymphoblastic leukemia.

The chain carries TRBV6-1 and TRBJ2-1, with D hard to call. Germline loops: CDR1 MNHNS, CDR2 SASEGT. Trimming stripped 5 bases from V and 5 bases from J, with 13 bases between. This CDR3 has 14 amino acids. The CDR3 spells CASSKETQHNEQFF. The CDR3, as DNA: TGTGCCAGCAGTAAGGAAACCCAACACAATGAGCAGTTCTTC.

The chain combines TRBV5-1 with TRBJ1-1; unclear D gene. Germline V CDR1 and CDR2: SGHRS, YFSETQ. This CDR3 is built from 15 residues. The V gene lost 0 bases and the J gene lost 0 bases, with 9 bases spanning the gap. Written as DNA, the CDR3 is TGCGCCAGCAGCTTGGCCGGGCAGCTGAACACTGAAGCTTTCTTT. This codes for CASSLAGQLNTEAFF.

In this sample, this clonotype turned up a few times. V usage is TRBV12-3 or TRBV12-4 and J usage is TRBJ2-1, with D perhaps being TRBD1 or TRBD2 (5 bases each). V dropped 5 bases and J dropped 5 bases, with 13 bases sitting between them. This CDR3 is built from 14 residues. The CDR3 DNA reads TGTGCCAGCAGTGCGTATTTGGGGGACAATGAGCAGTTCTTC. Its protein product is CASSAYLGDNEQFF.

This clonotype has more than one count but fewer than ten. The chain recombines TRBV14 with TRBJ2-7, with TRBD2 identical over 7 bases. This CDR3 is 15 amino acids long. Germline V gene data show CDR1 as SGHDN and CDR2 as FVKESK. Unmatched junction bases numbered 12, after V lost 4 bases and J lost 6 bases. CDR3 nucleotides: TGTGCCAGCAGCCCTTTAGCGGGCGGACGGGGCGAGCAGTACTTC. Translated: CASSPLAGGRGEQYF.

This chain uses TRBV5-1 with TRBJ2-2, with D tentatively TRBD2 (5 bases). CDR3 length equals 12 residues. In germline, CDR1 is SGHRS, CDR2 YFSETQ. Trimming pared 9 bases from V and 6 bases from J, leaving 12 bases between. CDR3 coding DNA: TGCGCCACCGGGGTTGAACCCGGGGAGCTGTTTTTT. Its protein is CATGVEPGELFF.

The rearrangement joins TRBV30 to TRBJ2-3; no clear D. There are 14 residues in the CDR3. Trimming took 2 bases from V and 2 from J, leaving 11 bases between them. In germline, CDR1 is GTSNPN, CDR2 SVGIG (reference sequence). The CDR3 loop reads CAWSYSNPTDTQYF. Written as DNA, the CDR3 is TGTGCCTGGAGTTATTCGAACCCCACAGATACGCAGTATTTT.

This chain links TRBV5-1 with TRBJ1-1; D gene ambiguous. V was shortened by 2 bases and J by 1 base, with 15 bases between the two germline ends. Per germline, CDR1 SGHRS and CDR2 YFSETQ. CDR3 length equals 16 residues. The CDR3: CASSFIIGGRNTEAFF. DNA for the CDR3: TGCGCCAGCAGCTTTATAATCGGAGGGAGGAACACTGAAGCTTTCTTT. Drawing the rest from reference TRBV5-1 and TRBJ1-1, the complete variable domain is KAGVTQTPRYLIKTRGQQVTLSCSPISGHRSVSWYQQTPGQGLQFLFEYFSETQRNKGNFPGRFSGRQFSNSRSEMNVSTLELGDSALYLCASSFIIGGRNTEAFFGQGTRLTVV.

The chain couples TRBV7-9 to TRBJ2-3; TRBD2 aligns across 8 bases. Losses at the gene ends were 5 bases for V and 4 bases for J; bases not matched to a gene: 11. The germline V gene has CDR1 SEHNR and CDR2 FQNEAQ (reference sequence). CDR3 length: 16 residues. The CDR3 spells CASSPSWTSRADTQYF. The CDR3 DNA reads TGTGCCAGCAGCCCATCGTGGACTAGCAGGGCAGATACGCAGTATTTT.

This chain joins TRBV20-1 and TRBJ2-4; D possibly corresponds to TRBD1 (6 bases). Germline V gene lookup returns CDR1 DFQATT and CDR2 SNEGSKA (reference sequence). The CDR3 extends over 13 amino acids. V dropped 5 bases and J dropped 0 bases, with 8 bases sitting between them. In DNA, the CDR3 is TGCAGTGCTGTACAGGGAGCCAAAAACATTCAGTACTTC. The encoded protein is CSAVQGAKNIQYF.

This clonotype was found a few times. The chain combines TRBV20-1 with TRBJ2-2; TRBD2 aligns across 11 bases. CDR1 and CDR2 from the germline V gene are DFQATT and SNEGSKA (reference sequence). The CDR3 has 17 amino acids. V shed 0 bases and J 3 bases; nucleotides not matched to a gene: 6. The CDR3 coding sequence is TGCAGTGCTAGAGATCTCGGGGGACTAGCGGACACCGGGGAGCTGTTTTTT. Amino acid sequence: CSARDLGGLADTGELFF.